These 6 T cell receptor beta chains were sequenced from one sample in a study of spatial heterogeneity in lung cancer. One entry per CDR3 protein results from TCRdb running MiXCR on the 5' RACE reads. The sample has some 34,000 distinct CDR3 sequences, 6.5% to 9% seen once. Regarding time point: sample taken at primary tumor resection. The input for sequencing was PBMCs, taken at surgery. All receptors derive from a female donor with early-stage non-small cell lung cancer.

This clonotype showed up many times. This sequence joins TRBV24-1 and TRBJ1-5; D unresolved. With 1 base removed from V and 4 bases from J, the gap between germline ends came to 13 bases. The germline V gene encodes CDR1 KGHDR and CDR2 SFDVKD. There are 16 residues in the CDR3. CDR3 DNA: TGTGCCACCAGTGATTTTTTGAACCCTGGGAATCAGCCCCAGCATTTT. Its translation: CATSDFLNPGNQPQHF.

This clonotype was recorded a few times. The chain has TRBV29-1 and TRBJ2-2; D is uncertain. The germline V gene encodes CDR1 SQVTM and CDR2 ANQGSEA. Trimming removed 7 bases at V and 2 bases at J, with 11 bases between. The CDR3 has 13 residues. CDR3 amino acids: CSACTFNTGELFF. DNA of the CDR3: TGCAGCGCTTGCACCTTTAACACCGGGGAGCTGTTTTTT.

The chain recombines TRBV28 with TRBJ1-2, with D maybe TRBD1 (5 bases). V shed 2 bases and J shed 7 bases, with 14 bases lying between them. The CDR3 spans 14 residues. CDR1 MDHEN and CDR2 SYDVKM come from the germline V gene. CDR3 sequence (DNA): TGTGCCAGCAGTTTAGTAGCGGGGCAGGGTGGCTACACCTTC. As protein: CASSLVAGQGGYTF.

In this sample, this clonotype turned up many times. This chain links TRBV29-1 with TRBJ2-1; no clear D. V was trimmed by 6 bases and J by 10 bases, leaving 7 bases between them. The CDR3 extends over 9 amino acids. The germline V gene encodes CDR1 SQVTM and CDR2 ANQGSEA. The CDR3 region has the DNA TGCAGCGTGGGGTGGGAGCAGTTCTTC. Translation gives CSVGWEQFF.

Only a few counts were recorded for this clonotype. The chain joins TRBV7-2 to TRBJ2-6, with D unresolved. Per germline, CDR1 SGHTA and CDR2 FQGNSA. The CDR3 has 21 residues. V was cut by 1 base and J by 0 bases, with 22 bases left in between. The CDR3 here is CASSLGVGDGRLASGANVLTF. The CDR3 region has the DNA TGTGCCAGCAGCTTAGGAGTTGGGGATGGCCGCCTTGCCTCTGGGGCCAACGTCCTGACTTTC.

This clonotype came up a few times. The V gene is TRBV29-1, the J gene TRBJ2-7, with D tentatively TRBD2 (5 bases). The germline CDR1 and CDR2 sequences are SQVTM and ANQGSEA. Trimming removed 3 bases from V and 1 base from J, with 10 bases in between. The length of the CDR3 is 13 residues. The CDR3 protein is CSVEERKSYEQYF. In DNA, the CDR3 is TGCAGCGTTGAGGAGCGGAAATCCTACGAGCAGTACTTC.